This TCR beta chain derives from a study of shared clonotypes between healthy human individuals. Study-level findings and limits: Sequencing depth was predicted to influence how clonotypes are shared among donors.

Comment on this clone: Its antigen is still unknown.

Over several immunoSEQ plates, each subset's genomic DNA was distributed in even portions. The method was immunoSEQ multiplex PCR; TCRdb's version includes in-frame clones alone and lacks a portion of them. The sample has about 1.1 million clones, approximately 80% seen once; the top ten hold 0.4% to 0.55%. Germline CDR1 is MDHEN and CDR2 is SYDVKM. The germline V and J ends were trimmed by 4 bases and 9 bases, with 20 bases remaining between them. This CDR3 is 15 amino acids long. The sequenced sample consisted of memory CD4+ T cells from PBMCs. Subset defined: CD45RA-negative fraction. The chain joins TRBV28 to TRBJ2-3; D is possibly TRBD2 (5 bases). The TCR was taken from a man in his late teens or twenties in good health. Some clones in this sample may be carry-over from other donors' samples. The CDR3: CASSSTADRVETQYF. The CDR3 nucleotides read TGTGCCAGCAGTTCCACAGCGGATCGGGTTGAGACGCAGTATTTT.